The clone carrying this TCR beta chain was counted at least ten times. The record originates from a study of T cells in Graves' hyperthyroidism and ophthalmopathy. The germline gives CDR1 SQVTM, CDR2 ANQGSEA. The CDR3 consists of 15 residues. Trimming shortened V by 3 bases and J by 5 bases, and 20 bases separated the two germline ends. The investigators amplified TCR beta CDR3 regions from RNA transcripts. TCR CDR3 regions were first amplified by RT-PCR with HTBI primers. Using its own MiXCR run on the multiplex PCR reads, TCRdb lists one record per CDR3 protein. The table records fewer than 400,000 distinct CDR3 sequences, around 25% of them present only once.

The V and J genes are TRBV29-1 and TRBJ2-7; no definite D call. This clonotype was obtained from a man aged 50-59 years with Graves' hyperthyroidism. What was sequenced was blood. The CDR3 sequence: CSVESSGARGNEQYF. The CDR3 bases are TGCAGCGTTGAGTCGTCAGGAGCCCGAGGAAACGAGCAGTACTTC.